The TCR beta chain under discussion was sequenced for a study of T cells in tuberculosis. Libraries were prepared by immunoSEQ multiplex PCR; TCRdb keeps only in-frame clonotypes and omits some of them. The sample has roughly 33,000 clones, approximately 90% seen once. Germline CDR1 and CDR2: WSHSY and SAAADI. Trimming cost V 3 bases and J 3 bases, with 8 bases left between them. This CDR3 has 13 residues. Sequenced: PBMCs. J is TRBJ1-2 and V is TRBV10-2, with D possibly being TRBD1 (5 bases). The sequence was collected from a donor aged 10-29 years with latent tuberculosis or without tuberculosis infection. As DNA, the CDR3 is TGCGCCAGCAGTGAACAGGTCCACTATGGCTACACCTTC. The encoded protein is CASSEQVHYGYTF.